Following are 3 T cell receptor beta chains from one sample sequenced in a study of T cell clonality in common variable immunodeficiency. General observations from the study: Reportedly, TCR beta sequences from common variable immunodeficiency showed fewer deletions and N-nucleotide insertions.

Measured with immunoSEQ multiplex PCR; TCRdb has only the in-frame clones, and not every one. This sample has approximately 30,000 clones and no singletons, with 4% in the ten largest. These receptors have no identified antigens. Sequenced input: peripheral blood mononuclear cells. These receptors all come from a human donor with common variable immunodeficiency.

This clone was seen many times. The read halts 3 residues ahead of the CDR3 end, with the missing end drawn from the germline J gene. The chain employs TRBV29-1 and TRBJ2-1, with D possibly matching TRBD2 (5 bases). Germline CDR1 and CDR2: SQVTM and ANQGSEA. The CDR3 covers 12 residues. Deletions cut 6 bases from V and 7 bases from J, with 13 bases between. This CDR3 reads CSVGLEQNEQFF. Incomplete CDR3 DNA: TGCAGCGTAGGACTCGAACAAAATGAG.

This clone has at least ten counts. Read coverage stops 3 residues before the CDR3 terminus; the germline J gene supplies the remainder. The chain combines TRBV20-1 with TRBJ2-3, with a tentative D call TRBD2 (6 bases). There are 15 residues in the CDR3. Trimming shortened V by 3 bases and J by 6 bases, and 19 bases separated the two germline ends. CDR1 and CDR2 (germline): DFQATT, SNEGSKA (reference sequence). CDR3 DNA, as far as it was read: TGCAGTGCTAGTCAGGGTTTCGGGAGTGGGGATACG. It specifies CSASQGFGSGDT. The CDR3 as a whole reads CSASQGFGSGDTQYF.

Only a few counts were recorded for this clone. The read finishes 3 residues shy of the CDR3 end, and the germline J gene is used to complete it. The chain is built from TRBV19 and TRBJ1-1, with D perhaps matching TRBD1 (5 bases). The germline CDR1 and CDR2 sequences are LNHDA and SQIVND (reference sequence). The CDR3 sequence is 15 residues long. This CDR3 reads CASSITHGGGGEAFF. The CDR3 DNA, read in part, is TGTGCCAGTAGTATAACGCATGGAGGTGGGGGGGAA.